Listed here is a single TCR beta chain. Original analysis: The assay estimated nucleated cells by amplifying reference gene primers. Repertoires were generated with immunoSEQ multiplex PCR, while TCRdb's copy carries only in-frame clones and drops some. The DNA was the basis for D and trimming; V, J and clone size are from that table. The table includes some 120,000 clones, roughly nine tenths detected once. This CDR3 has 16 amino acids. The Seattle site enrolled patients during active infection and followed them longitudinally. This specimen comes from a study of blood T cell repertoires in COVID-19. The overall study: PBMCs, B-cell-depleted T cells, or T cells provided the cDNA or gDNA that made up the material.

This TCR was recovered from a man aged 55-75 years with COVID-19, enrolled during active disease. The rearrangement links TRBV21-1 to TRBJ2-1; the table's D call TRBD1 went unverified against the DNA. TRBV21-1 is designated a pseudogene. Sequenced: peripheral blood. The CDR3 reads CASNYKRDTSYNEQFF. The CDR3 nucleotides are TGTGCCAGCAACTATAAACGGGACACCTCCTACAATGAGCAGTTCTTC.